These 14 T cell receptor beta chains share one sample of origin, sequenced in a study of early T cells in non-severe SARS-CoV-2 infection. TCRdb used MiXCR to reprocess the 5' RACE reads, holding one entry per CDR3 protein. The sample carries approximately 120,000 distinct CDR3 sequences, 15% recorded once. The specimen sequenced was whole blood. The origin of the receptors is an adult who was a healthcare worker with PCR-confirmed SARS-CoV-2 infection or an uninfected control (not recorded which).

The genes are TRBV4-1 and TRBJ1-6; no definite D call. CDR3 length: 14 amino acids. The germline V gene encodes CDR1 MGHRA and CDR2 YSYEKL. V was trimmed by 5 bases and J by 7 bases, leaving 12 bases between them. The CDR3 reads CASSDTEANSPLHF. The CDR3 nucleotides are TGCGCCAGCAGCGATACAGAGGCAAATTCACCCCTCCACTTT.

J is TRBJ2-3 and V is TRBV5-1, with a tentative D call TRBD2 (6 bases). V lost 0 bases to trimming and J lost 0 bases, with 14 bases between them. CDR1 and CDR2 from the germline V gene are SGHRS and YFSETQ. CDR3 length: 17 residues. The DNA for the CDR3 is TGCGCCAGCAGCTTGGGTTCTAGCGAGGCTAGCACAGATACGCAGTATTTT. Translation: CASSLGSSEASTDTQYF.

This clonotype was picked up a small number of times. The rearrangement uses TRBV11-2 and TRBJ2-2; the D call may be TRBD1 or TRBD2 (6 bases each). Looked up from germline, CDR1 is SGHAT and CDR2 is FQNNGV. Trimming took 3 bases from V and 4 from J, leaving 12 bases between them. The CDR3 length is 15 residues. CDR3 sequence (DNA): TGTGCCAGCAGCTTTACCGGGGGCAGCACCGGGGAGCTGTTTTTT. It encodes CASSFTGGSTGELFF.

The gene calls are TRBV19 and TRBJ2-7; D may be TRBD1 (6 bases). Germline V lookup: CDR1 LNHDA, CDR2 SQIVND (reference sequence). This CDR3 is built from 15 residues. V was pared by 1 base and J by 4 bases, with 14 bases between. The CDR3 loop is CASSIVQTGLYEQYF. The CDR3 DNA is TGTGCCAGTAGTATAGTTCAGACAGGACTGTACGAGCAGTACTTC.

For this clonotype: A read error may produce the germline difference seen at one junction end. The CDR3 loop is CTISESAGRGEKLFF. DNA for the CDR3: TGTACCATCAGTGAGTCGGCGGGGCGGGGTGAAAAACTGTTTTTT. The V gene is TRBV10-3, the J gene TRBJ1-4; maybe TRBD1 (5 bases). Germline lookup yields CDR1 ENHRY and CDR2 SYGVKD. The CDR3 is made up of 15 amino acids.

This clonotype was detected a few times. The V call is TRBV20-1, the J call TRBJ2-2, with D perhaps assigned TRBD1 or TRBD2 (5 bases each). Germline assignment: CDR1 DFQATT and CDR2 SNEGSKA (reference sequence). V was trimmed by 4 bases and J by 6 bases, leaving 12 bases between them. This CDR3 is built from 13 residues. The CDR3: CSAIAGTPGELFF. The CDR3 DNA follows: TGCAGTGCTATTGCAGGGACCCCCGGGGAGCTGTTTTTT.

The V call is TRBV2, the J call TRBJ2-2; TRBD1 agrees at 9 bases. After removal of 9 bases from V and 1 base from J, the junction contained 3 bases not matched to a gene. CDR1 is SNHLY, CDR2 FYNNEI, per germline. The length of the CDR3 is 14 residues. The CDR3 DNA reads TGTGCCAGAAGGACAGGGGAGAACACCGGGGAGCTGTTTTTT. Translating gives CARRTGENTGELFF.

The chain has TRBV6-1 and TRBJ1-1; the D is unclear. V lost 6 bases, J lost 2 bases, and 13 bases lay in between. The CDR3 is 14 amino acids. Germline-derived CDR1 and CDR2 are MNHNS and SASEGT. Written as DNA, the CDR3 is TGTGCCAGCAGGACCAACCTGGGAAACACTGAAGCTTTCTTT. This sequence encodes CASRTNLGNTEAFF.

This clonotype appeared a few times. V and J are TRBV20-1 and TRBJ2-2; no firm D call. V was pared by 5 bases and J by 5 bases, with 15 bases between. The CDR3 is 14 residues long. The germline CDR1 and CDR2 sequences are DFQATT and SNEGSKA (reference sequence). CDR3 sequence (DNA): TGCAGTGCTCCGGGTTCATGGGGTACCGGGGAGCTGTTTTTT. It encodes CSAPGSWGTGELFF.

The chain has TRBV7-9 and TRBJ2-1, with D hard to call. Germline V gene data show CDR1 as SEHNR and CDR2 as FQNEAQ (reference sequence). This CDR3 spans 13 amino acids. V gave up 6 bases and J gave up 3 bases, with 9 bases separating them. In DNA, the CDR3 is TGTGCCAGCAGTCCTCTAAGCTACAATGAGCAGTTCTTC. Translated: CASSPLSYNEQFF.

The CDR3 sequence: CASSLESGNQPQHF. The CDR3 DNA is TGTGCCAGCAGCTTGGAGTCAGGCAATCAGCCCCAGCATTTT. The chain has TRBV5-5 and TRBJ1-5; D remains unclear. V was clipped by 0 bases and J by 2 bases, with 6 bases between them. Germline CDR1 SGHKS, CDR2 YYEKEE (reference sequence). The CDR3 spans 14 residues.

This clonotype was counted only a few times. The rearrangement links TRBV3-1 to TRBJ2-1, with D unresolved. The germline V gene has CDR1 LGHDT and CDR2 YNNKEL (reference sequence). Trimming removed 0 bases at V and 4 bases at J, with 19 bases between. The CDR3 totals 18 residues. The CDR3 DNA follows: TGTGCCAGCAGCCAAGATCGGGCTACATGGACGGAGTACAATGAGCAGTTCTTC. Amino acid sequence: CASSQDRATWTEYNEQFF.

The V and J genes are TRBV5-4 and TRBJ1-2; 7 positions agree with TRBD1. The germline V gene has CDR1 SGHNT and CDR2 YYREEE (reference sequence). V lost 4 bases, J lost 4 bases, and 10 bases stayed unmatched. The CDR3 is made up of 15 amino acids. The CDR3 reads CASSNRQGGPYGYTF. For the CDR3, the DNA is TGTGCCAGCAGCAACAGACAGGGAGGGCCCTATGGCTACACCTTC.

V usage is TRBV6-2 or TRBV6-3 and J usage is TRBJ1-2; the match to TRBD1 covers 7 bases. Trimming took 6 bases from V and 7 from J; bases not matched to a gene: 8. The germline gives CDR1 MNHEY, CDR2 SVGEGT. The CDR3 runs to 13 residues. CDR3 sequence (DNA): TGTGCCAGCAGATCAACAGGGGAGATTGGCTACACCTTC. This encodes CASRSTGEIGYTF.